Following are 28 T cell receptor beta chains from one sample sequenced in a study of Graves' ophthalmopathy and Graves' hyperthyroidism. TCR beta CDR3 regions were amplified from RNA transcripts. The first round was an RT-PCR with HTBI primers, and the second round was a multiplex PCR. One entry per CDR3 protein, called by TCRdb with MiXCR from the multiplex PCR reads. This table has about 620,000 distinct CDR3 sequences, 20% to 25% appearing once. Sequencing used peripheral blood. Receptors were obtained from a woman aged 18-29 years with stable Graves' hyperthyroidism. Some clones in this sample may be carry-over from other donors' samples.

This clonotype has just a few counts. V is TRBV5-1 and J is TRBJ1-1, with D possibly being TRBD1 (5 bases). Looked up from germline, CDR1 is SGHRS and CDR2 is YFSETQ. Trimming cost V 3 bases and J 2 bases, with 14 bases left between them. The CDR3 contains 15 residues. The CDR3 sequence is CASSYTAGGNTEAFF. In nucleotides, the CDR3 is TGCGCCAGCAGCTATACTGCGGGGGGAAACACTGAAGCTTTCTTT.

As regards this clonotype: Germline and junction disagree at one end, which may indicate a read error. V is TRBV11-2 and J is TRBJ1-1; D ambiguous. Germline lookup yields CDR1 SGHAT and CDR2 FQNNGV. The CDR3 has 16 amino acids. CDR3 nucleotide sequence: TGTGCCAGCAGTACCTCTTACCGGGTCCTTTTAACTGAAGCTTGGTTT. Translation gives CASSTSYRVLLTEAWF.

This clonotype has a handful of counts. This chain connects TRBV10-3 to TRBJ2-7; 13 bases match TRBD2. J was trimmed by 2 bases and V by 0 bases; bases with no gene match: 1. Germline CDR1 reads ENHRY; CDR2 reads SYGVKD. CDR3 length: 16 residues. The CDR3 sequence is CAISESTSGRPYEQYF. For the CDR3, the DNA is TGTGCCATCAGTGAGTCGACTAGCGGGAGGCCCTACGAGCAGTACTTC.

This clonotype was detected ten times or more. The J gene is TRBJ1-1, the V gene TRBV5-1, with a tentative D call TRBD1 (6 bases). The germline gives CDR1 SGHRS, CDR2 YFSETQ. The V gene lost 6 bases and the J gene lost 2 bases, with 14 bases spanning the gap. The CDR3 totals 14 residues. The CDR3 DNA reads as TGCGCCAGCAACCAGGGGTCCCTAAACACTGAAGCTTTCTTT. Its protein product is CASNQGSLNTEAFF.

The V gene is TRBV6-1, the J gene TRBJ1-2; D is ambiguous. The CDR3 is 13 amino acids. V gave up 7 bases and J gave up 6 bases, with 15 bases separating them. The germline gives CDR1 MNHNS, CDR2 SASEGT. Written as DNA, the CDR3 is TGTGCCAGCACCCAAGTAGATGGGAATGGCTACACCTTC. Translating gives CASTQVDGNGYTF.

Worth noting for this clonotype: A junction boundary mismatches the germline segment, possibly from a read error. The J gene is TRBJ2-5, the V gene TRBV29-1, with TRBD2 as a possible D gene (6 bases). Germline CDR1 reads SQVTM; CDR2 reads ANQGSEA. The CDR3 loop spans 13 amino acids. CDR3 coding DNA: TGCAGCGTTGACGGGCGGGGTATACAGACCAAGTACTTC. It codes for CSVDGRGIQTKYF.

This clonotype is a singleton in its sample. The chain joins TRBV25-1 to TRBJ2-5, with 8 bases identical to TRBD2. The germline V gene encodes CDR1 MGHDK and CDR2 SYGVNS. The CDR3 has 14 amino acids. Trimming at V came to 6 bases and at J to 2 bases, leaving 5 bases not matched to a gene. Here the CDR3 reads CASRVREGQETQYF. CDR3 sequence (DNA): TGTGCCAGCAGGGTTCGGGAGGGACAAGAGACCCAGTACTTC.

The table lists this clonotype with many counts. The rearrangement links TRBV28 to TRBJ1-2, with a weak D call TRBD1 (6 bases). The CDR3 loop spans 13 amino acids. V lost 7 bases to trimming and J lost 8 bases, with 17 bases between them. CDR1 and CDR2 (germline): MDHEN, SYDVKM. The CDR3 DNA reads as TGTGCCAGCACCCTCCAGGGGTTAGAGGGCTACACCTTC. Its translation is CASTLQGLEGYTF.

This clonotype occurred once. This chain links TRBV3-1 with TRBJ2-7, with 8 nucleotides matching TRBD2. CDR3 length: 17 amino acids. J gave up 0 bases and V 8 bases, and 15 bases lay outside the gene matches. Germline CDR1 is LGHDT and CDR2 is YNNKEL (reference sequence). The CDR3 coding sequence is TGTGCCAGCTTCGGAACCTCCGGGACTAGGGGCTCCTACGAGCAGTACTTC. Encoded protein: CASFGTSGTRGSYEQYF.

In this sample, this clonotype turned up many times. The chain joins TRBV12-3 or TRBV12-4 to TRBJ2-5; TRBD2 matches 14 bases. V shed 7 bases, J shed 4 bases, and the junction held 5 bases outside the gene matches. CDR3 length equals 15 residues. The CDR3: CASNLGLAGGETQYF. CDR3 DNA: TGTGCCAGCAACCTCGGACTAGCGGGAGGAGAGACCCAGTACTTC.

The chain joins TRBV5-1 to TRBJ1-1; maybe TRBD1 (5 bases). Germline V lookup: CDR1 SGHRS, CDR2 YFSETQ. The V end lost 7 bases, the J end lost 0 bases, and 13 bases lay between the germline ends. This CDR3 contains 14 residues. The CDR3 spells CASGAGTVNTEAFF. In DNA, the CDR3 is TGCGCCAGCGGAGCCGGGACCGTGAACACTGAAGCTTTCTTT. The whole variable domain, filled in from reference TRBV5-1 and TRBJ1-1, reads KAGVTQTPRYLIKTRGQQVTLSCSPISGHRSVSWYQQTPGQGLQFLFEYFSETQRNKGNFPGRFSGRQFSNSRSEMNVSTLELGDSALYLCASGAGTVNTEAFFGQGTRLTVV.

This chain connects TRBV29-1 to TRBJ1-2; no clear D gene. Germline CDR1 SQVTM, CDR2 ANQGSEA. CDR3 size: 15 residues. The V and J ends lost 0 bases and 1 base respectively, with 12 bases between them. The CDR3 loop is CSVEEGGLGNYGYTF. The CDR3 DNA reads TGCAGCGTTGAAGAGGGAGGATTGGGTAACTATGGCTACACCTTC. Complete variable domain (other parts from reference TRBV29-1 and TRBJ1-2): SAVISQKPSRDICQRGTSLTIQCQVDSQVTMMFWYRQQPGQSLTLIATANQGSEATYESGFVIDKFPISRPNLTFSTLTVSNMSPEDSSIYLCSVEEGGLGNYGYTFGSGTRLTVV.

This clonotype appeared many times. An end of the junction differs from the germline gene, which may be a read error. J is TRBJ1-5 and V is TRBV6-5; D gene ambiguous. There are 12 residues in the CDR3. From germline, CDR1 is MNHEY and CDR2 SVGAGI. The DNA of the CDR3 is TGTGCCAGCAGTTTTAGCAAACAGCCCCAGCATTTT. It translates to CASSFSKQPQHF.

J is TRBJ2-7 and V is TRBV15, with unresolved D. The CDR3 is made up of 13 amino acids. Trimming removed 6 bases at V and 5 bases at J, with 14 bases between. Germline CDR1 is LNHNV and CDR2 is YYDKDF (reference sequence). DNA for the CDR3: TGTGCCACCAGTGAAAGTAAGTTGAACGAGCAGTACTTC. This codes for CATSESKLNEQYF.

About this clonotype itself: A much more abundant neighbour one base away suggests this may be a read error. The chain combines TRBV6-5 with TRBJ2-7; tentatively, D is TRBD2 (6 bases). Germline loops: CDR1 MNHEY, CDR2 SVGAGI. The CDR3 is 11 amino acids. The chain's CDR3 is CSSSLREKQYF. For the CDR3, the DNA is TGTTCCAGCAGTTTACGGGAGAAACAGTACTTC.

The J gene is TRBJ2-7, the V gene TRBV20-1, with 8 positions matching TRBD1. The germline CDR1 and CDR2 sequences are DFQATT and SNEGSKA (reference sequence). The CDR3 consists of 12 residues. Losses at the gene ends were 3 bases for V and 5 bases for J; bases not matched to a gene: 3. CDR3 region: CSASRGLHEQYF. Written as DNA, the CDR3 is TGCAGTGCTAGCAGGGGGCTCCACGAGCAGTACTTC.

This clonotype has at least ten counts. The chain uses TRBV29-1 and TRBJ2-4, with a tentative D call TRBD2 (6 bases). Germline CDR1 reads SQVTM; CDR2 reads ANQGSEA. This CDR3 spans 14 amino acids. Trimming took 0 bases from V and 6 from J, leaving 12 bases between them. CDR3 protein: CSVEDRRAGNIQYF. The CDR3, as DNA: TGCAGCGTTGAAGATAGGAGGGCCGGAAACATTCAGTACTTC.

This clonotype was counted only a few times. This chain links TRBV6-1 with TRBJ1-6; D is unclear. Germline values: CDR1 MNHNS, CDR2 SASEGT. V was pared by 2 bases and J by 3 bases, with 8 bases between. CDR3 length equals 15 residues. The CDR3 sequence: CASSESAVYNSPLHF. CDR3 nucleotides: TGTGCCAGCAGTGAATCGGCAGTCTATAATTCACCCCTCCACTTT.

This clonotype was detected many times. The gene calls are TRBV9 and TRBJ1-3, with D unclear. Germline lookup yields CDR1 SGDLS and CDR2 YYNGEE. The length of the CDR3 is 15 residues. V shed 0 bases and J shed 0 bases, with 7 bases lying between them. The CDR3 loop reads CASSVGGNSGNTIYF. In DNA form, the CDR3 reads TGTGCCAGCAGCGTAGGTGGGAACTCTGGAAACACCATATATTTT.

This clonotype was detected a few times. V and J are TRBV30 and TRBJ1-1; the match to TRBD1 covers 7 bases. Germline V lookup: CDR1 GTSNPN, CDR2 SVGIG (reference sequence). V was clipped by 1 base and J by 3 bases; unmatched bases: 2. The CDR3 is 13 amino acids. CDR3 sequence reads: CAWSGQGDTEAFF. The DNA of the CDR3 is TGTGCCTGGAGTGGACAGGGAGACACTGAAGCTTTCTTT.

This clonotype was seen repeatedly, ten times or more. CDR3: CASSAAAGDGYTF. The CDR3 DNA is TGTGCCAGTAGTGCCGCCGCGGGCGATGGCTACACCTTC. V usage is TRBV19 and J usage is TRBJ1-2; D is ambiguous. The CDR3 sequence is 13 residues long. Trimming removed 5 bases from V and 6 bases from J, with 13 bases in between. CDR1 is LNHDA, CDR2 SQIVND, per germline (reference sequence).

This sequence joins TRBV28 and TRBJ1-1; no clear D gene. V lost 2 bases, J lost 5 bases, and 9 bases lay in between. The germline V gene encodes CDR1 MDHEN and CDR2 SYDVKM. The CDR3 consists of 13 residues. The chain's CDR3 is CASSLGGKTEAFF. The CDR3 nucleotides are TGTGCCAGCAGTTTAGGAGGGAAGACTGAAGCTTTCTTT. Variable domain in full (rest from reference TRBV28 and TRBJ1-1): DVKVTQSSRYLVKRTGEKVFLECVQDMDHENMFWYRQDPGLGLRLIYFSYDVKMKEKGDIPEGYSVSREKKERFSLILESASTNQTSMYLCASSLGGKTEAFFGQGTRLTVV.

The sample holds many counts of this clonotype. The chain uses TRBV7-2 and TRBJ2-5; 10 bases align to TRBD1. V was pared by 1 base and J by 7 bases, with 3 bases of the junction left unmatched. Germline V gene lookup returns CDR1 SGHTA and CDR2 FQGNSA. The CDR3 runs to 14 residues. Here the CDR3 reads CASSLDGTGVTQYF. CDR3 DNA sequence: TGTGCCAGCAGCTTAGATGGGACAGGGGTGACCCAGTACTTC. The full variable domain, completed using reference TRBV7-2 and TRBJ2-5, is GAGVSQSPSNKVTEKGKDVELRCDPISGHTALYWYRQSLGQGLEFLIYFQGNSAPDKSGLPSDRFSAERTGGSVSTLTIQRTQQEDSAVYLCASSLDGTGVTQYFGPGTRLLVL.

In its sample, this clonotype was seen many times. The CDR3 DNA sequence: TGTGCCAGCACCCTGACCGGGACAGGGTCAAGCGAGCAGTACTTC. Translation: CASTLTGTGSSEQYF. The rearrangement links TRBV2 to TRBJ2-7, with TRBD1 matching over 9 bases. This CDR3 region has 15 residues. Per germline, CDR1 SNHLY and CDR2 FYNNEI. Germline trimming cut 7 bases from V and 6 bases from J; bases unmatched to any gene: 13.

This clonotype showed up many times. The V and J genes are TRBV28 and TRBJ1-5, with 7 bases matching TRBD1. V was clipped by 8 bases and J by 1 base; unmatched bases: 5. This CDR3 contains 14 residues. Germline V gives CDR1 MDHEN, CDR2 SYDVKM. The CDR3: CASQGVLSNQPQHF. In DNA form, the CDR3 reads TGTGCCAGCCAGGGGGTCCTCAGCAATCAGCCCCAGCATTTT. Full variable domain (missing parts from reference TRBV28 and TRBJ1-5): DVKVTQSSRYLVKRTGEKVFLECVQDMDHENMFWYRQDPGLGLRLIYFSYDVKMKEKGDIPEGYSVSREKKERFSLILESASTNQTSMYLCASQGVLSNQPQHFGDGTRLSIL.

This clonotype was seen repeatedly, ten times or more. The chain recombines TRBV9 with TRBJ1-2; D might be TRBD1 (5 bases). Looked up from germline, CDR1 is SGDLS and CDR2 is YYNGEE. This CDR3 is built from 14 residues. V was pared by 4 bases and J by 4 bases, with 14 bases between. The CDR3 loop is CASSSPTGPYGYTF. The CDR3 nucleotides read TGTGCCAGCAGCTCCCCCACAGGTCCCTATGGCTACACCTTC.

This clonotype occurred many times. The chain combines TRBV20-1 with TRBJ1-1; D perhaps matches TRBD1 (5 bases). The CDR3 contains 15 residues. Looked up from germline, CDR1 is DFQATT and CDR2 is SNEGSKA (reference sequence). V dropped 1 base and J dropped 4 bases, with 16 bases sitting between them. The DNA of the CDR3 is TGCAGTGCTAGAGGGGGCGCAGGGTTGGCCACTGAAGCTTTCTTT. Protein sequence: CSARGGAGLATEAFF.

This clonotype was observed a handful of times. The rearrangement uses TRBV12-3 or TRBV12-4 and TRBJ1-1; TRBD1 aligns across 7 bases. This CDR3 spans 13 amino acids. J lost 4 bases, V lost 6 bases, and 5 bases had no gene match. For the CDR3, the DNA is TGTGCCAGCAGGGGAAGGACAGGCACTGAAGCTTTCTTT. Translating gives CASRGRTGTEAFF.